Listed below are T cell receptor beta chains from one sample, sequenced in a study of blood T cell repertoires in COVID-19. Produced via immunoSEQ multiplex PCR; TCRdb's table is partial and in-frame only. Of tens of thousands of clones listed, roughly four fifths were seen once; the top ten hold about 27%. Sequences were obtained from peripheral blood. Source of these receptors: a woman older than 75 with COVID-19, enrolled during active disease. The CDR3 runs from the conserved cysteine through the conserved F or W. D genes are given only for firm matches. Size is stated for part of the rows, as once, few or many counts, or as a class when the clone is expanded.

v_gene,d_gene,abundance,j_gene,CDR3nt,CDR3aa
TRBV28,TRBD2,once,TRBJ2-7,TGTGCCAGCAGTCCCACCGGACTAGCGGGCTCATCCGAGCAGTACTTC,CASSPTGLAGSSEQYF
TRBV18,TRBD1,once,TRBJ1-2,TGTGCCAGCTCACCGGGGACAGGGGGCTACTATGGCTACACCTTC,CASSPGTGGYYGYTF
TRBV30,TRBD2,-,TRBJ2-7,TGTGCCTGGAGTCTACTAGCGGGCGATTACGAGCAGTACTTC,CAWSLLAGDYEQYF
TRBV6-2/TRBV6-3,TRBD1,-,TRBJ2-5,TGTGCCAGCACCCCCTGGGGACAGCAAGAGACCCAGTACTTC,CASTPWGQQETQYF
TRBV6-5,-,-,TRBJ2-1,TGTGCCAGCAGAAGACAGGCTAACAATGAGCAGTTCTTC,CASRRQANNEQFF
TRBV30,TRBD1,-,TRBJ1-6,TGTGCCTGGGGACACAGGGGTCTAAATTCACCCCTCCACTTT,CAWGHRGLNSPLHF
TRBV28,TRBD1,-,TRBJ2-7,TGTGCCAGCCGACAGGGTAGCTACGAGCAGTACTTC,CASRQGSYEQYF
TRBV18,-,-,TRBJ1-4,TGTGCCAGCTCACCAGCCGGGACGGGGGATGAAAAACTGTTTTTT,CASSPAGTGDEKLFF
TRBV6-5,TRBD1,once,TRBJ1-6,TGTGCCAGTCTCCGGGACAGGGGAACTTCACCCCTCCACTTT,CASLRDRGTSPLHF
TRBV6-5,TRBD2,-,TRBJ2-1,TGTGCCAGCAGTTCCGGGACTAGCGGATACAATGAGCAGTTCTTC,CASSSGTSGYNEQFF
TRBV14,TRBD1,-,TRBJ1-6,TGTGCCAGCAGCCAGGGGACAGCTAATTCACCCCTCCACTTT,CASSQGTANSPLHF
TRBV19,TRBD1,-,TRBJ1-1,TGTGCCAGTATCCGGACAGGGAGCTCTGAAGCTTTCTTT,CASIRTGSSEAFF
TRBV7-9,TRBD2,-,TRBJ2-1,TGTGCCAGCAGCATCCTAGCGGGAGGCTCTGTAGGCAATGAGCAGTTCTTC,CASSILAGGSVGNEQFF
TRBV30,-,once,TRBJ1-5,TGTGCCTGGAGTGCAATCTATAGCAATCAGCCCCAGCATTTT,CAWSAIYSNQPQHF
TRBV5-4,-,few,TRBJ1-6,TGTGCCAGCAGCGCCCGACAGACCAATTCACCCCTCCACTTT,CASSARQTNSPLHF
TRBV9,-,-,TRBJ1-6,TGTGCCAGCAGCGTAGTGGGCACATCACCCCTCCACTTT,CASSVVGTSPLHF
TRBV29-1,TRBD1,few,TRBJ2-1,TGCAGCGCCGAACCGACCGACAGGGGGCGAGGGGTGCAGTTCTTC,CSAEPTDRGRGVQFF
TRBV19,-,-,TRBJ2-1,TGTGCCAGTAGTATTTTCTCCGGGGAAAACAATGAGCAGTTCTTC,CASSIFSGENNEQFF
TRBV7-9,TRBD2,-,TRBJ2-3,TGTGCCAGCAGCCCGCTAGCGGGCCTCGGGGATACGCAGTATTTT,CASSPLAGLGDTQYF
TRBV11-2,TRBD2,-,TRBJ2-3,TGTGCCAGCAGCCTAGCGGGAGAAACAGATACGCAGTATTTT,CASSLAGETDTQYF
TRBV27,TRBD1,few,TRBJ1-4,TGTGCCAGCAGTTTAAAGGCCCGACAGGGGAAGAGTGAAAAACTGTTTTTT,CASSLKARQGKSEKLFF
TRBV27,-,-,TRBJ2-6,TGTGCCAGCAGTTCCAAGGGGTTCTGGGTCAACGTCCTGACTTTC,CASSSKGFWVNVLTF
TRBV13,-,-,TRBJ2-7,TGTGCCAGCAGCCAACTTAGCGGCCCAGGGGAGCAGTACTTC,CASSQLSGPGEQYF
TRBV9,TRBD2,-,TRBJ2-1,TGTGCCAGCAGCGTAGGGGGGCCGGGAGGGCTTTACAATGAGCAGTTCTTC,CASSVGGPGGLYNEQFF
TRBV6-2/TRBV6-3,-,-,TRBJ2-7,TGTGCCAGCAGTTACGGGCTAGCAGCCTACGAGCAGTACTTC,CASSYGLAAYEQYF
TRBV11-3,TRBD2,-,TRBJ2-6,TGTGCCAGCAGCCTGGCGGGGGGCTCTGGGGCCAACGTCCTGACTTTC,CASSLAGGSGANVLTF
TRBV19,-,-,TRBJ2-3,TGTGCCAGTCAGGGGCGTTCTAGCACAGATACGCAGTATTTT,CASQGRSSTDTQYF
TRBV2,-,few,TRBJ2-1,TGTGCCAGCAGTGAGGGGGCCCTTGGGAATGAGCAGTTCTTC,CASSEGALGNEQFF
TRBV21-1,-,few,TRBJ2-7,TGTGCCAGCAGCATTGGACAGGGGTCCTACGAGCAGTACTTC,CASSIGQGSYEQYF
TRBV5-6,-,-,TRBJ1-5,TGTGCCAGCAGCTTGGCAGGCCAGCTTAATCAGCCCCAGCATTTT,CASSLAGQLNQPQHF
TRBV5-1,TRBD2,-,TRBJ2-1,TGCGCCAGCAGCTTGGGATTACTAGCGGGAGGCAATGAGCAGTTCTTC,CASSLGLLAGGNEQFF
TRBV6-7,-,-,TRBJ2-5,TGTGCCAGCAGTAGTCCCCGCGCACCCCCGCCCCAAGAGACCCAGTACTTC,CASSSPRAPPPQETQYF
TRBV7-9,-,-,TRBJ2-1,TGTGCCAGCAGCTTATCTAGCAACGAGCAGTTCTTC,CASSLSSNEQFF
TRBV7-2,-,-,TRBJ2-3,TGTGCCAGCAGCTTAGCGCGGACAGATACGCAGTATTTT,CASSLARTDTQYF
TRBV9,-,-,TRBJ2-1,TGTGCCAGCAGCGTAGTTGAGGCTAGTGAGCAGTTCTTC,CASSVVEASEQFF
TRBV11-3,TRBD1,once,TRBJ2-1,TGTGCCAGCAGCGGCCGGGACAGGGGAGGGAATGAGCAGTTCTTC,CASSGRDRGGNEQFF
TRBV5-5,TRBD2,-,TRBJ2-7,TGTGCCAGCAGCTTGGGCGGGAGGGCCGAGTACGAGCAGTACTTC,CASSLGGRAEYEQYF
TRBV11-3,-,-,TRBJ2-5,TGTCAGGGGACGGGACAAGAGACCCAGTACTTC,CQGTGQETQYF
TRBV6-6,TRBD2,-,TRBJ2-2,TGTGCCAGCAGTCTCCTTAGTCGCGGGGGGTACACCGGGGAGCTGTTTTTT,CASSLLSRGGYTGELFF
TRBV19,TRBD1,-,TRBJ1-2,TGTGCCAGTAGTATCATGACAGGGAACTATGGCTACACCTTC,CASSIMTGNYGYTF
TRBV28,TRBD2,-,TRBJ2-7,TGTGCCAGCACTCGAGGGGGACTAGTCGGCGAGCAGTACTTC,CASTRGGLVGEQYF
TRBV7-9,-,-,TRBJ2-1,TGTGCCAGCAGTTATAATCAGGGGTACAATGAGCAGTTCTTC,CASSYNQGYNEQFF
TRBV12-3/TRBV12-4,-,-,TRBJ2-1,TGTGCCAGCACCAACTACAATGAGCAGTTCTTC,CASTNYNEQFF
TRBV27,TRBD1,-,TRBJ2-7,TGTGCCAGCAGTGGGGACAGGTTAGACGAGCAGTACTTC,CASSGDRLDEQYF
TRBV7-8,-,-,TRBJ1-6,TGTGCCAGCAGCTCCAGGGCGGTTAATTCACCCCTCCACTTT,CASSSRAVNSPLHF
TRBV28,-,-,TRBJ1-2,TGTGCCAGCAGTTTTAGCCCCGTCAGTGGGTATGGCTACACCTTC,CASSFSPVSGYGYTF
TRBV27,-,-,TRBJ1-2,TGTGCCAGCAGTTTAGGGAGCCCACTGGGTGGCTACACCTTC,CASSLGSPLGGYTF
TRBV15,-,once,TRBJ2-3,TGTGCCACCAGCAGGGGCAGGGTAACAGATACGCAGTATTTT,CATSRGRVTDTQYF
TRBV12-5,-,-,TRBJ2-3,TGTGCTAGTGGTTTGGTACTTGGGGCACCAGATACGCAGTATTTT,CASGLVLGAPDTQYF
TRBV24-1,-,-,TRBJ1-5,TGTGCCACCAGTGAGGGCGGGGGGCCCCAGCATTTT,CATSEGGGPQHF